A single sample is the source of the 29 T cell receptor beta chains below, sequenced in a study of early T cells in non-severe SARS-CoV-2 infection. TCRdb reanalysed the 5' RACE reads using MiXCR and keeps one entry per CDR3 protein. Among more than 80,000 distinct CDR3 sequences listed, approximately 11% were seen once. The sequenced sample was whole blood. The source is an adult who was a healthcare worker with PCR-confirmed SARS-CoV-2 infection or an uninfected control (not recorded which).

This chain connects TRBV11-2 to TRBJ2-2, with no clear D. The V end lost 6 bases, the J end lost 8 bases, and 16 bases lay between the germline ends. Germline V gene data show CDR1 as SGHAT and CDR2 as FQNNGV. The CDR3 has 14 residues. CDR3 nucleotide sequence: TGTGCCAGCAGTCCCCGGCCGTCCGGAGGGGAGCTGTTTTTT. Encoded protein: CASSPRPSGGELFF.

This sequence joins TRBV28 and TRBJ2-7; TRBD1 aligns across 10 bases. The CDR3 extends over 15 amino acids. With V trimmed by 1 base and J by 6 bases, 6 bases remained unmatched. Germline V CDR1 and CDR2: MDHEN, SYDVKM. The CDR3 DNA reads as TGTGCCAGCAGTTTATCCGGGACAGGGGTACGCGAGCAGTACTTC. It encodes CASSLSGTGVREQYF.

This chain connects TRBV9 to TRBJ2-7; 8 positions match TRBD2. With 4 bases clipped from V and 5 bases from J, the junction kept 5 bases outside the gene matches. The CDR3 covers 13 residues. In germline, CDR1 is SGDLS, CDR2 YYNGEE. CDR3 nucleotide sequence: TGTGCCAGCAGCCAAGGACTAGCCCACGAGCAGTACTTC. Residues: CASSQGLAHEQYF.

V gene TRBV29-1 combines with J gene TRBJ2-2; 7 bases line up with TRBD1. V lost 4 bases and J lost 3; bases outside the gene matches: 5. This CDR3 is 14 amino acids long. CDR1 and CDR2 from the germline V gene are SQVTM and ANQGSEA. CDR3 protein: CSVGQGLDTGELFF. In DNA form, the CDR3 reads TGCAGCGTTGGACAGGGTTTGGACACCGGGGAGCTGTTTTTT.

Details on this clonotype: Possible read error: a much larger clone is one base away. V is TRBV11-3 and J is TRBJ2-5; tentatively, D is TRBD2 (6 bases). The CDR3 covers 13 residues. Germline CDR1 is SGHNT and CDR2 is YENEEA. CDR3 sequence: CAGSSRAGRTQYF. The CDR3 DNA reads as TGTGCCGGCAGCTCCAGGGCGGGACGGACCCAGTACTTC.

This clonotype was picked up a small number of times. The chain uses TRBV19 and TRBJ1-5; a weak D match, TRBD1 (6 bases). The CDR3 length is 13 residues. Germline V CDR1 and CDR2: LNHDA, SQIVND (reference sequence). Trimming pared 4 bases from V and 14 bases from J, leaving 18 bases between. CDR3 sequence reads: CASSTFIGGREHF. The CDR3 DNA follows: TGTGCCAGTAGTACGTTTATTGGGGGCCGGGAGCATTTT.

This clonotype has just a few counts. This chain links TRBV20-1 with TRBJ2-1, with D perhaps being TRBD1 or TRBD2 (5 bases each). This CDR3 contains 15 residues. Trimming removed 0 bases at V and 7 bases at J, with 16 bases between. The germline V gene has CDR1 DFQATT and CDR2 SNEGSKA (reference sequence). CDR3 DNA: TGCAGTGCTAGAGATCCTGGGGCTGGCGGGAATGAGCAGTTCTTC. Its translation: CSARDPGAGGNEQFF.

This clonotype was counted at least ten times. CDR3 bases: TGCAGTGCTAGAGAGCCGGGACAGGGGGCGCGGGGTGAGCAGTTCTTC. The encoded protein is CSAREPGQGARGEQFF. The V and J genes are TRBV20-1 and TRBJ2-1; TRBD1 aligns across 12 bases. This CDR3 is built from 16 residues. Trimming cost V 0 bases and J 9 bases; bases outside gene matches: 9. Germline CDR1 is DFQATT and CDR2 is SNEGSKA (reference sequence).

This clonotype was counted ten times or more. CDR3: CASSHRDSTLEAFF. As DNA, the CDR3 is TGTGCCAGCAGCCACCGGGACAGCACTCTTGAAGCTTTCTTT. The chain uses TRBV3-1 and TRBJ1-1; the match to TRBD1 covers 7 bases. Germline V gives CDR1 LGHDT, CDR2 YNNKEL (reference sequence). The V segment lost 3 bases and the J segment 7 bases; nucleotides outside the gene matches: 8. The CDR3 is 14 amino acids.

Only a few counts were recorded for this clonotype. The chain joins TRBV29-1 to TRBJ1-3; no firm D call. Germline CDR1 reads SQVTM; CDR2 reads ANQGSEA. V lost 0 bases and J 7 bases, leaving 10 bases between the germline ends. The CDR3 is made up of 13 amino acids. The DNA for the CDR3 is TGCAGCGTTGAAGATCGCATACCGAACACCATATATTTT. This translates into CSVEDRIPNTIYF.

The chain has TRBV6-1 and TRBJ1-5; 9 bases are a match to TRBD1. Per germline, CDR1 MNHNS and CDR2 SASEGT. The J segment lost 0 bases and the V segment lost 0 bases, leaving 3 bases of the junction unmatched. The CDR3 contains 17 residues. This CDR3 reads CASSEARTGDSNQPQHF. In nucleotides, the CDR3 is TGTGCCAGCAGTGAAGCGAGGACAGGGGATAGCAATCAGCCCCAGCATTTT.

V is TRBV9 and J is TRBJ1-2; TRBD1 matches 8 bases. The V segment lost 4 bases and the J segment 4 bases; nucleotides outside the gene matches: 3. The V gene's germline CDR1 is SGDLS and CDR2 YYNGEE. This CDR3 comprises 13 residues. CDR3 sequence reads: CASSHGQGYGYTF. The CDR3 nucleotides read TGTGCCAGCAGCCACGGACAGGGCTATGGCTACACCTTC.

This clonotype came up a few times. V usage is TRBV4-1 and J usage is TRBJ1-1; D gene ambiguous. Trimming removed 1 base at V and 6 bases at J, with 12 bases between. The CDR3 sequence is 14 residues long. Looked up from germline, CDR1 is MGHRA and CDR2 is YSYEKL. The CDR3 DNA follows: TGCGCCAGCAGCCAAGCACCGGGTGGTCCTGAAGCTTTCTTT. Its translation is CASSQAPGGPEAFF.

This clonotype was detected only a few times. The rearrangement uses TRBV5-1 and TRBJ1-2; 9 positions agree with TRBD1. Germline V lookup: CDR1 SGHRS, CDR2 YFSETQ. The CDR3 runs to 18 residues. V trimming: 3 bases; J trimming: 3 bases; junction bases outside the gene matches: 15. CDR3 sequence: CASSSFPNRTGEDYGYTF. The CDR3 DNA sequence: TGCGCCAGCAGCTCTTTCCCCAATCGGACAGGGGAGGACTATGGCTACACCTTC. The variable domain in full, completed from reference TRBV5-1 and TRBJ1-2, reads KAGVTQTPRYLIKTRGQQVTLSCSPISGHRSVSWYQQTPGQGLQFLFEYFSETQRNKGNFPGRFSGRQFSNSRSEMNVSTLELGDSALYLCASSSFPNRTGEDYGYTFGSGTRLTVV.

The table lists this clonotype with many counts. The chain links TRBV11-1 to TRBJ1-5; no clear D. CDR1 is SGHAT and CDR2 is FQDESV in the germline V gene (reference sequence). The CDR3 loop spans 13 amino acids. V lost 3 bases and J 0 bases, leaving 3 bases between the germline ends. The CDR3 coding sequence is TGTGCCAGCAGCTTCCATAGCAATCAGCCCCAGCATTTT. It is translated as CASSFHSNQPQHF.

In this sample, this clonotype turned up many times. V is TRBV27 and J is TRBJ1-1; 9 nucleotides match TRBD1. J lost 2 bases, V lost 5 bases, and 6 bases had no gene match. Germline CDR1 is MNHEY and CDR2 is SMNVEV (reference sequence). The CDR3 consists of 15 residues. DNA for the CDR3: TGTGCCAGCAGTCAGCTGGGACAGGGAAACACTGAAGCTTTCTTT. This sequence encodes CASSQLGQGNTEAFF.

In this sample, this clonotype turned up a few times. This chain uses TRBV19 with TRBJ2-7; 7 nucleotides agree with TRBD2. The germline CDR1 and CDR2 sequences are LNHDA and SQIVND (reference sequence). V shed 10 bases, J shed 5 bases, and the junction held 8 bases outside the gene matches. This CDR3 comprises 12 residues. For the CDR3, the DNA is TGTGCCACCTCGTCCGGACTAGACGAGCAGTACTTC. Translation: CATSSGLDEQYF.

The gene calls are TRBV18 and TRBJ1-2, with D perhaps matching TRBD1 (5 bases). V was shortened by 3 bases and J by 1 base, with 15 bases between the two germline ends. The CDR3 extends over 16 amino acids. The germline gives CDR1 KGHSH, CDR2 LQKENI. CDR3 region: CASSPLLGQGNYGYTF. The CDR3 region has the DNA TGTGCCAGCTCACCCCTATTGGGGCAGGGTAACTATGGCTACACCTTC.

This rearrangement joins TRBV12-3 or TRBV12-4 to TRBJ1-1; 7 bases line up with TRBD1. This CDR3 is built from 15 residues. V shed 3 bases and J 4 bases; nucleotides not matched to a gene: 8. CDR3: CASSLGQPLGTEAFF. The CDR3 DNA reads TGTGCCAGCAGTTTGGGACAGCCCTTGGGCACTGAAGCTTTCTTT.

This clonotype was recorded at least ten times. This rearrangement joins TRBV2 to TRBJ2-1; 9 bases map to TRBD2. The CDR3 contains 11 residues. The germline V gene encodes CDR1 SNHLY and CDR2 FYNNEI. V shed 6 bases, J shed 15 bases, and the junction held 6 bases outside the gene matches. CDR3 nucleotide sequence: TGTGCCAGCAGGGGGACTAGCCCACTGTTCTTC. This codes for CASRGTSPLFF.

The rearrangement uses TRBV9 and TRBJ1-1, with D hard to call. The CDR3 has 15 residues. Germline V CDR1 and CDR2: SGDLS, YYNGEE. Trimming removed 0 bases at V and 3 bases at J, with 12 bases between. CDR3 sequence (DNA): TGTGCCAGCAGCGTAGCGTGGGGAGGAGACACTGAAGCTTTCTTT. It translates to CASSVAWGGDTEAFF.

This clonotype came up many times. This chain links TRBV15 with TRBJ2-7, with 8 bases matching TRBD2. The trim removed 8 bases at V and 6 bases at J, leaving 12 bases unmatched. Germline CDR1 reads LNHNV; CDR2 reads YYDKDF (reference sequence). The CDR3 loop spans 14 amino acids. CDR3 bases: TGTGCCACCGCTGGCGGGGGGCCTTCTATCGAGCAGTACTTC. Its protein product is CATAGGGPSIEQYF.

The V call is TRBV6-1, the J call TRBJ1-2, with D possibly matching TRBD1 (5 bases). In germline, CDR1 is MNHNS, CDR2 SASEGT. This CDR3 has 14 residues. V was cut by 5 bases and J by 5 bases, with 15 bases left in between. As DNA, the CDR3 is TGTGCCAGCAGTCTCCAGGGACCTGGGTATGGCTACACCTTC. Translation gives CASSLQGPGYGYTF.

This clonotype was found a few times. This sequence joins TRBV5-1 and TRBJ1-1; D ambiguous. Germline V lookup: CDR1 SGHRS, CDR2 YFSETQ. The CDR3 spans 15 residues. Trimming stripped 2 bases from V and 0 bases from J, with 11 bases between. The CDR3 spells CASSFSNSMNTEAFF. The CDR3 DNA reads as TGCGCCAGCAGCTTTTCCAACAGCATGAACACTGAAGCTTTCTTT. The variable domain in full, with the rest retrieved from reference TRBV5-1 and TRBJ1-1, is KAGVTQTPRYLIKTRGQQVTLSCSPISGHRSVSWYQQTPGQGLQFLFEYFSETQRNKGNFPGRFSGRQFSNSRSEMNVSTLELGDSALYLCASSFSNSMNTEAFFGQGTRLTVV.

The gene calls are TRBV7-9 and TRBJ1-2; weak D call: TRBD1 (5 bases). The CDR3 is 11 residues long. The germline gives CDR1 SEHNR, CDR2 FQNEAQ (reference sequence). Trimming removed 7 bases at V and 8 bases at J, with 11 bases between. CDR3 nucleotide sequence: TGTGCCAGCACCCAGGGAGGCGGCTACACCTTC. The encoded protein is CASTQGGGYTF.

The sample holds many counts of this clonotype. V is TRBV27 and J is TRBJ2-2, with TRBD2 matching over 7 bases. CDR1 is MNHEY and CDR2 is SMNVEV in the germline V gene (reference sequence). Trimming removed 3 bases from V and 3 bases from J; junction bases left unmatched: 7. The CDR3 covers 16 residues. CDR3 DNA sequence: TGTGCCAGCAGTTTCATACGGGAGGCGGACACCGGGGAGCTGTTTTTT. Amino acid sequence: CASSFIREADTGELFF.

The rearrangement links TRBV20-1 to TRBJ1-1; 7 bases map to TRBD1. Losses at the gene ends were 5 bases for V and 2 bases for J; bases not matched to a gene: 2. This CDR3 is built from 12 residues. Germline V gene lookup returns CDR1 DFQATT and CDR2 SNEGSKA (reference sequence). The CDR3 region has the DNA TGCAGTGCTGGACAGGCCAACACTGAAGCTTTCTTT. It translates to CSAGQANTEAFF.

This clonotype came up many times. CDR3 region: CASSRAGELFF. The CDR3 DNA is TGTGCCAGCAGCCGCGCCGGGGAGCTGTTTTTT. This rearrangement joins TRBV3-1 to TRBJ2-2; D gene ambiguous. The length of the CDR3 is 11 residues. Looked up from germline, CDR1 is LGHDT and CDR2 is YNNKEL (reference sequence). V gave up 4 bases and J gave up 6 bases, with 3 bases separating them. The full variable domain, completed using reference TRBV3-1 and TRBJ2-2, is DTAVSQTPKYLVTQMGNDKSIKCEQNLGHDTMYWYKQDSKKFLKIMFSYNNKELIINETVPNRFSPKSPDKAHLNLHINSLELGDSAVYFCASSRAGELFFGEGSRLTVL.

In DNA, the CDR3 is TGTGCCAGCAGGGGCTCGGCGGCACCCCTCCACTTT. Translating gives CASRGSAAPLHF. V gene TRBV7-9 combines with J gene TRBJ1-6; unclear D gene. Between the trimmed V and J ends, which lost 6 bases and 11 bases, there was a span of 11 bases. The V gene's germline CDR1 is SEHNR and CDR2 FQNEAQ (reference sequence). The CDR3 sequence is 12 residues long.